This record concerns one T cell receptor (beta chain) sequence. This sample was taken from a study of cytomegalovirus exposure and HLA in healthy donors. The overall study: There were 100 million to 130 million unique TCR beta sequences, drawn from approximately 180 million T cells, in an earlier analysis.

The germline gives CDR1 SGDLS, CDR2 YYNGEE. V was clipped by 2 bases and J by 2 bases, with 11 bases between them. CDR3 size: 15 residues. The PCR used 60 Vbeta and 13 Jbeta primers. Generated by immunoSEQ multiplex PCR, the TCRdb table keeps only in-frame clones and is missing some. The sample has around 120,000 clones; about 69% are singletons. Specimen: PBMCs. The clonotype was recovered from a young woman in good health and CMV-seronegative. V gene TRBV9 combines with J gene TRBJ1-3; D gene uncertain. In DNA, the CDR3 is TGTGCCAGCAGCGTTAGCGGGGTCGCTGGAAACACCATATATTTT. It specifies CASSVSGVAGNTIYF.